This T cell receptor beta chain stems from a study of T cell responses to AZD1222 COVID-19 vaccine. For the study at large: Pooling of second doses given at about 4 or about 12 weeks was done.

Profiled with immunoSEQ multiplex PCR; TCRdb holds only in-frame clones, not every one. The profile shows 95,000 to 150,000 clones, around 92% of them singletons. Germline CDR1 is MDHEN and CDR2 is SYDVKM. CDR3 length equals 17 residues. V was shortened by 3 bases and J by 1 base, with 16 bases between the two germline ends. Details on this clone: Its specificity is unknown.

Findings and caveats of the study: Possibly, clonal diversity was underestimated; donors were largely white British and included more females.

This TCR was recovered from an adult in good health. Material: peripheral blood, obtained on day 0 of AZD1222 vaccination. The rearrangement links TRBV28 to TRBJ2-1; D ambiguous. CDR3 coding DNA: TGTGCCAGCAGTTTTTCTTGGGCACCACTATCCTACAATGAGCAGTTCTTC. This gives the protein CASSFSWAPLSYNEQFF.